These 32 T cell receptor beta chains were all obtained from the same sample, sequenced in a study of T cell responses to AZD1222 COVID-19 vaccine. TCRdb keeps only in-frame clones here, not all; method: immunoSEQ multiplex PCR. The profile shows approximately 50,000 clones, 70% to 90% of them singletons. The source material was peripheral blood, sampled 28 days after the second AZD1222 dose. These receptors came from an adult who received the AZD1222 COVID-19 vaccine.

This clone was observed a single time. The chain recombines TRBV5-1 with TRBJ1-5; D is uncertain. In germline, CDR1 is SGHRS, CDR2 YFSETQ. There are 14 residues in the CDR3. V shed 1 base and J shed 5 bases, with 10 bases lying between them. The CDR3 sequence: CASSLFPGDQPQHF. The CDR3 DNA follows: TGCGCCAGCAGCTTGTTCCCGGGAGATCAGCCCCAGCATTTT.

About this clone itself: One end of the junction fails to match germline, which may point to a read error. This chain connects TRBV6-5 to TRBJ2-2, with D possibly being TRBD1 (6 bases). The CDR3 sequence is 13 residues long. Germline V gene sequence: CDR1 MNHEY, CDR2 SVGAGI. This chain's CDR3 is CASGRGFTGELFF. Here the CDR3 DNA reads TGCGCCTCCGGCAGGGGTTTCACCGGGGAGCTGTTTTTT.

The chain carries TRBV7-2 and TRBJ1-3; D might be TRBD1 (6 bases). The CDR3 loop spans 15 amino acids. Between the trimmed V and J ends, which lost 1 base and 4 bases, there was a span of 11 bases. The germline V gene has CDR1 SGHTA and CDR2 FQGNSA. The CDR3 is CASSLGGAGGNTIYF. The CDR3, as DNA: TGTGCCAGCAGCTTAGGGGGGGCTGGAGGAAACACCATATATTTT.

This clone was counted a single time. The chain has TRBV5-1 and TRBJ1-2; D unresolved. V was shortened by 0 bases and J by 6 bases, with 12 bases between the two germline ends. The length of the CDR3 is 14 residues. Germline values: CDR1 SGHRS, CDR2 YFSETQ. The CDR3 sequence is CASSLAEGPHGYTF. For the CDR3, the DNA is TGCGCCAGCAGCTTGGCCGAGGGCCCCCATGGCTACACCTTC.

This chain connects TRBV11-1 to TRBJ2-5; 8 bases map to TRBD1. The CDR3 is 13 amino acids. Trimming cost V 5 bases and J 6 bases; bases outside gene matches: 5. Germline assignment: CDR1 SGHAT and CDR2 FQDESV (reference sequence). The CDR3 is CASSPGGLKTQYF. In DNA, the CDR3 is TGTGCCAGCAGCCCAGGGGGCTTGAAGACCCAGTACTTC. Full variable domain (outside the CDR3, taken from reference TRBV11-1 and TRBJ2-5): EAEVAQSPRYKITEKSQAVAFWCDPISGHATLYWYRQILGQGPELLVQFQDESVVDDSQLPKDRFSAERLKGVDSTLKIQPAELGDSAMYLCASSPGGLKTQYFGPGTRLLVL.

A word on this clone: Other DNA sequences in this sample translate to the same CDR3. This chain connects TRBV6-5 to TRBJ1-1, with a possible D match to TRBD1 (5 bases). Trimming took off 6 bases at V and 2 bases at J, with 7 bases between the two ends. Germline values: CDR1 MNHEY, CDR2 SVGAGI. CDR3 length equals 12 residues. CDR3 amino acids: CASSRVNTEAFF. The CDR3 DNA reads TGTGCCAGCAGCAGGGTTAACACTGAAGCTTTCTTT.

V is TRBV7-9 and J is TRBJ2-1, with no clear D. This CDR3 is 12 amino acids long. V was trimmed by 7 bases and J by 5 bases, leaving 9 bases between them. CDR1 is SEHNR and CDR2 is FQNEAQ in the germline V gene (reference sequence). The CDR3 DNA is TGTGCCAGCACCCCGTGGGACAATGAGCAGTTCTTC. It translates to CASTPWDNEQFF.

V and J are TRBV12-3 or TRBV12-4 and TRBJ1-5; D gene uncertain. CDR3 length equals 12 residues. V was pared by 3 bases and J by 3 bases, with 3 bases between. DNA of the CDR3: TGTGCCAGCAGTTTTGACAATCAGCCCCAGCATTTT. This encodes CASSFDNQPQHF.

CDR3 loop: CASSYSTGNQPQHF. DNA of the CDR3: TGTGCCAGCAGTTACTCCACGGGGAATCAGCCCCAGCATTTT. The chain couples TRBV6-2 or TRBV6-3 to TRBJ1-5; D is unclear. CDR3 length equals 14 residues. Looked up from germline, CDR1 is MNHEY and CDR2 is SVGEGT. V was trimmed by 0 bases and J by 4 bases, leaving 7 bases between them.

The V call is TRBV19, the J call TRBJ2-6; 11 positions match TRBD1. CDR1 is LNHDA and CDR2 is SQIVND in the germline V gene (reference sequence). After removal of 4 bases from V and 2 bases from J, the junction contained 10 bases not matched to a gene. This CDR3 comprises 19 residues. Here the CDR3 DNA reads TGTGCCAGTAGTAGAGTCCCAGGGACAGGGGGAGCTGGGGCCAACGTCCTGACTTTC. Protein: CASSRVPGTGGAGANVLTF.

V is TRBV18 and J is TRBJ1-1; D ambiguous. V dropped 1 base and J dropped 5 bases, with 8 bases sitting between them. The CDR3 is 13 amino acids. Looked up from germline, CDR1 is KGHSH and CDR2 is LQKENI. CDR3 sequence: CASSPQARTEAFF. As DNA, the CDR3 is TGTGCCAGCTCACCACAGGCGCGGACTGAAGCTTTCTTT.

This chain joins TRBV19 and TRBJ2-2; the D is unclear. Trimming took 3 bases from V and 0 from J, leaving 11 bases between them. Germline V CDR1 and CDR2: LNHDA, SQIVND (reference sequence). The CDR3 consists of 16 residues. As DNA, the CDR3 is TGTGCCAGTAGTATTTGGTTCGCGGCGAACACCGGGGAGCTGTTTTTT. Translated, it gives CASSIWFAANTGELFF. The entire variable domain, with the rest obtained from reference TRBV19 and TRBJ2-2, is as follows: DGGITQSPKYLFRKEGQNVTLSCEQNLNHDAMYWYRQDPGQGLRLIYYSQIVNDFQKGDIAEGYSVSREKKESFPLTVTSAQKNPTAFYLCASSIWFAANTGELFFGEGSRLTVL.

The CDR3 is CASSRYNNEQFF. Here the CDR3 DNA reads TGTGCCAGCTCACGGTATAACAATGAGCAGTTCTTC. The V call is TRBV18, the J call TRBJ2-1, with D hard to call. Looked up from germline, CDR1 is KGHSH and CDR2 is LQKENI. The CDR3 sequence is 12 residues long. V was clipped by 4 bases and J by 5 bases, with 6 bases between them. The whole variable domain, filled in from reference TRBV18 and TRBJ2-1, reads NAGVMQNPRHLVRRRGQEARLRCSPMKGHSHVYWYRQLPEEGLKFMVYLQKENIIDESGMPKERFSAEFPKEGPSILRIQQVVRGDSAAYFCASSRYNNEQFFGPGTRLTVL.

The chain has TRBV4-3 and TRBJ2-1; 8 bases align to TRBD2. V shed 0 bases, J shed 2 bases, and the junction held 12 bases outside the gene matches. Germline-derived CDR1 and CDR2 are LGHNA and YSLEER. The CDR3 has 19 residues. The CDR3 coding sequence is TGCGCCAGCAGCCAAGATACGGGGACTAGACTGTACCCCTACAATGAGCAGTTCTTC. Protein product: CASSQDTGTRLYPYNEQFF.

Only one count was recorded for this clone. A junction end diverges from the germline sequence, so it may reflect a read error. The chain couples TRBV20-1 to TRBJ1-1; no clear D gene. Germline lookup yields CDR1 DFQATT and CDR2 SNEGSKA (reference sequence). The length of the CDR3 is 11 residues. CDR3 DNA sequence: TGCAGTGCTAGAGATGGGGTTACGGGCCCCTTT. Its translation: CSARDGVTGPF.

The chain joins TRBV2 to TRBJ1-3; maybe TRBD1 (5 bases). Germline V gene sequence: CDR1 SNHLY, CDR2 FYNNEI. The CDR3 length is 14 residues. Trimming took off 3 bases at V and 4 bases at J, with 10 bases between the two ends. The CDR3 region has the DNA TGTGCCAGCAGTGAGGCAGGGAGGGGAAACACCATATATTTT. Protein sequence: CASSEAGRGNTIYF.

The CDR3 DNA reads TGTGCCAGCCAAGGGGGTAACTATGGCTACACCTTC. Translated, it gives CASQGGNYGYTF. J is TRBJ1-2 and V is TRBV19, with D maybe TRBD1 (6 bases). Germline assignment: CDR1 LNHDA and CDR2 SQIVND (reference sequence). The V end was cut by 9 bases, the J end by 1 base, with 9 bases between. CDR3 size: 12 residues. The full variable domain, in which reference TRBV19 and TRBJ1-2 provide the parts outside the CDR3, is DGGITQSPKYLFRKEGQNVTLSCEQNLNHDAMYWYRQDPGQGLRLIYYSQIVNDFQKGDIAEGYSVSREKKESFPLTVTSAQKNPTAFYLCASQGGNYGYTFGSGTRLTVV.

The V gene is TRBV7-8, the J gene TRBJ2-6, with a possible D match to TRBD2 (5 bases). V was pared by 5 bases and J by 2 bases, with 16 bases between. Per the germline V gene, CDR1 is SGHVS and CDR2 is FQNEAQ. The CDR3 sequence is 17 residues long. The CDR3 DNA reads as TGTGCCAGCAGCCGTCGAGGTCCCGGGGCTGGGGCCAACGTCCTGACTTTC. It yields the protein CASSRRGPGAGANVLTF.

The chain is built from TRBV14 and TRBJ2-7; 10 bases map to TRBD1. The CDR3 contains 15 residues. Germline V gene sequence: CDR1 SGHDN, CDR2 FVKESK. V gave up 4 bases and J gave up 7 bases; unmatched junction bases: 10. CDR3 DNA: TGTGCCAGCAGCCGAATCCGGGACAGGGGTGAAGAGCAGTACTTC. Protein sequence: CASSRIRDRGEEQYF.

This chain joins TRBV7-2 and TRBJ1-6; D is undetermined. V gave up 5 bases and J gave up 9 bases, with 17 bases separating them. Germline CDR1 SGHTA, CDR2 FQGNSA. This CDR3 is built from 15 residues. In nucleotides, the CDR3 is TGTGCCAGCAGCGGGATGAGCTGGGGAGTTTCACCCCTCCACTTT. As protein: CASSGMSWGVSPLHF.

The V gene is TRBV7-8, the J gene TRBJ2-1; a possible D gene is TRBD2 (6 bases). Trimming took off 5 bases at V and 6 bases at J, with 14 bases between the two ends. The CDR3 has 14 amino acids. Germline values: CDR1 SGHVS, CDR2 FQNEAQ. CDR3 sequence: CASSPRTGANEQFF. Here the CDR3 DNA reads TGTGCCAGCAGCCCCAGGACGGGAGCCAATGAGCAGTTCTTC.

The chain links TRBV6-5 to TRBJ1-4; no clear D. The V end was cut by 6 bases, the J end by 3 bases, with 11 bases between. In germline, CDR1 is MNHEY, CDR2 SVGAGI. This CDR3 spans 14 amino acids. CDR3 in amino acids: CASRQTGANEKLFF. The CDR3 nucleotides read TGTGCCAGCAGGCAGACGGGAGCTAATGAAAAACTGTTTTTT.

The chain employs TRBV15 and TRBJ1-2; D remains ambiguous. The CDR3 runs to 14 residues. V was pared by 1 base and J by 0 bases, with 6 bases between. Germline V gives CDR1 LNHNV, CDR2 YYDKDF (reference sequence). DNA of the CDR3: TGTGCCACCAGCAGAGGGGGTACTAACTATGGCTACACCTTC. This translates into CATSRGGTNYGYTF. Variable domain in full (rest from reference TRBV15 and TRBJ1-2): DAMVIQNPRYQVTQFGKPVTLSCSQTLNHNVMYWYQQKSSQAPKLLFHYYDKDFNNEADTPDNFQSRRPNTSFCFLDIRSPGLGDTAMYLCATSRGGTNYGYTFGSGTRLTVV.

The chain couples TRBV5-1 to TRBJ2-1; the D gene is possibly TRBD2 (5 bases). Deletions cut 4 bases from V and 0 bases from J, with 11 bases between. This CDR3 is built from 15 residues. Germline loops: CDR1 SGHRS, CDR2 YFSETQ. The CDR3 sequence is CASSHDYSSYNEQFF. Here the CDR3 DNA reads TGCGCCAGCAGCCACGACTACAGCTCCTACAATGAGCAGTTCTTC.

V and J are TRBV5-6 and TRBJ1-5; TRBD1 matches 8 bases. J lost 5 bases, V lost 4 bases, and 11 bases had no gene match. CDR1 and CDR2 (germline): SGHDT, YYEEEE. The CDR3 covers 16 residues. The CDR3 loop reads CASSRSLTGDDQPQHF. As DNA, the CDR3 is TGTGCCAGCAGCCGGAGTCTGACAGGGGATGATCAGCCCCAGCATTTT.

This sequence joins TRBV3-1 (or the pseudogene TRBV3-2) and TRBJ2-7; the D gene is possibly TRBD2 (6 bases). The CDR3 has 14 residues. Germline CDR1 is LGHDT and CDR2 is YNNKEL (reference sequence). V shed 3 bases and J shed 6 bases, with 15 bases lying between them. The CDR3 reads CASSHLSGAGEQYF. Here the CDR3 DNA reads TGTGCCAGCAGCCATTTAAGTGGAGCGGGCGAGCAGTACTTC.

The genes are TRBV7-8 and TRBJ2-1; tentatively, D is TRBD2 (7 bases). Germline loops: CDR1 SGHVS, CDR2 FQNEAQ. The CDR3 runs to 16 residues. The ends were cut back, 0 bases at V and 6 bases at J, with 15 bases in the middle. The CDR3 bases are TGTGCCAGCAGCTTAGCATCCGGCGGGGGCTTCAATGAGCAGTTCTTC. The encoded protein is CASSLASGGGFNEQFF.

The chain combines TRBV6-5 with TRBJ2-7; the match to TRBD1 covers 10 bases. J gave up 4 bases and V 8 bases, and 11 bases lay outside the gene matches. The CDR3 covers 15 residues. Germline lookup yields CDR1 MNHEY and CDR2 SVGAGI. CDR3: CASDYTGTGDYEQYF. The CDR3 coding sequence is TGTGCCAGCGATTACACCGGGACAGGGGATTACGAGCAGTACTTC.

V usage is TRBV28 and J usage is TRBJ1-2; D call uncertain. The CDR3 is 14 residues long. V gave up 6 bases and J gave up 7 bases, with 18 bases separating them. Germline-derived CDR1 and CDR2 are MDHEN and SYDVKM. DNA for the CDR3: TGTGCCAGCAGCCCCGGGCAAGTCCTAGCTGGCTACACCTTC. Translation: CASSPGQVLAGYTF.

The chain carries TRBV5-8 and TRBJ2-6; D is possibly TRBD1 (5 bases). The CDR3 covers 15 residues. Trimming cost V 3 bases and J 0 bases, with 7 bases left between them. Germline CDR1 is SGHTS and CDR2 is YDEGEE. The CDR3 loop reads CASSSDSSGANVLTF. Written as DNA, the CDR3 is TGTGCCAGCAGCTCAGACAGCTCTGGGGCCAACGTCCTGACTTTC.

This rearrangement joins TRBV5-6 to TRBJ2-3; a possible D gene is TRBD2 (7 bases). The CDR3 has 16 amino acids. V lost 0 bases, J lost 5 bases, and 16 bases lay in between. The germline V gene has CDR1 SGHDT and CDR2 YYEEEE. The CDR3 protein is CASSLAGGAELDTQYF. DNA of the CDR3: TGTGCCAGCAGCTTGGCTGGGGGGGCCGAGTTAGATACGCAGTATTTT.

V gene TRBV30 combines with J gene TRBJ2-7; 7 bases line up with TRBD2. CDR1 and CDR2 from the germline V gene are GTSNPN and SVGIG (reference sequence). The CDR3 is 13 amino acids. The J segment lost 5 bases and the V segment lost 2 bases, leaving 6 bases of the junction unmatched. The DNA of the CDR3 is TGTGCCTGGAGTCTAGCGGCCCCCAACGAGCAGTACTTC. This translates into CAWSLAAPNEQYF.